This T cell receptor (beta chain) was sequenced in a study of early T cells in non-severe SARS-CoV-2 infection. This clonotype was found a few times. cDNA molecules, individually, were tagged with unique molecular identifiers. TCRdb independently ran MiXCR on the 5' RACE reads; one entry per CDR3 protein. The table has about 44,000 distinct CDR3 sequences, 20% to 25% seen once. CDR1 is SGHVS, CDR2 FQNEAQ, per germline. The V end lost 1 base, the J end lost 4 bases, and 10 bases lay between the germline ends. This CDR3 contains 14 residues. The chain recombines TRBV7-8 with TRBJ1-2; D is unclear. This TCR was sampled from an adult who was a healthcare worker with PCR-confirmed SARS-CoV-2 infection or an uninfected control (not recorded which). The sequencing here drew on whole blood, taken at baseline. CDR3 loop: CASSLEAAGYGYTF. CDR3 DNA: TGTGCCAGCAGCTTAGAGGCGGCAGGCTATGGCTACACCTTC.